The present TCR beta chain was sequenced within a study of blood T cell repertoires in COVID-19 (dated by TCRdb to 2020 to 2021). As for the study more broadly: Samples from collaborators originated in the United States, Italy and Spain and spanned both the acute and convalescent phases of COVID-19. Where available, HLA class I and class II types were taken from metadata supplied by the sample provider and were not determined by assay-based typing. The material from the prospective study consisted of cDNA or gDNA derived from T cells, B-cell-depleted T cells, or PBMCs. The repertoires were made available in a free public database intended to serve as a resource for research on the immune response to SARS-CoV-2. Samples came from the ongoing ImmuneRACE study (first 160 participants) plus 1,254 subjects from 6 global collaborators. Nearly every sample came with metadata listing a de-identified subject ID, COVID-19 status, age in years and sex. Subjects who had been exposed to COVID-19, were actively infected with it, or had recovered from it provided the deeply sampled blood TCRbeta repertoires that made up the dataset.

Note on this clone: This clone's antigen is unknown. Per-base qualities were not stored, and no clone one base away is much larger.

Beyond this particular receptor, the publication reports: The amount of clinical and demographic metadata varied by source and participant and was provided uncurated.

The immunoSEQ Assay, a bias-controlled multiplex PCR, was used to amplify TCRbeta CDR3 regions from genomic DNA. The authors' pipeline ran thus. The number of nucleated cells in each sample was estimated by amplification of reference gene primers within the assay. To quantify the absolute abundance of each unique TCRbeta CDR3 rearrangement, sequence reads were collapsed and filtered. Productive Simpson clonality was computed per sample as the square root of Simpson's diversity index over productive rearrangements. TCRdb limited this immuneACCESS table to in-frame rearrangements with V and J called. A share of clones is missing; checked studies link under half to unresolved V genes, and the rest is unexplained. The DNA was the basis for D and trimming; V, J and clone size are from that table. Within this sample are over 350,000 clones, with around 88% of them counted one time only. The biggest ten clones account for around 4.5% of the sample.

Whole blood was collected in K2EDTA tubes by collaborating institutions according to the institutions' own protocols. Collaborator samples were shipped for TCRbeta analysis as frozen whole blood, isolated PBMCs, or DNA extracted from either sample type. After removal of 2 bases from V and 0 bases from J, the junction retains 6 bases not matched to a gene. Its CDR3 holds 17 amino acids, cysteine through phenylalanine. Of the read, only the CDR3 DNA is kept; its 51 bases are in frame from base 1. Taken from the germline V gene, the CDR1 and CDR2 loops are SGHRS and YFSETQ. Sequences were obtained from peripheral blood. In this chain, TRBV5-1 is recombined with TRBJ2-3, with 10 bases matching TRBD2. This sequence was found in a woman aged 25 to 39 with acute or convalescent COVID-19. The DNA is as follows: TGCGCCAGCAGCTTAGGGGGACTAGCGAGTAGCACAGATACGCAGTATTTT. Protein translation: CASSLGGLASSTDTQYF.